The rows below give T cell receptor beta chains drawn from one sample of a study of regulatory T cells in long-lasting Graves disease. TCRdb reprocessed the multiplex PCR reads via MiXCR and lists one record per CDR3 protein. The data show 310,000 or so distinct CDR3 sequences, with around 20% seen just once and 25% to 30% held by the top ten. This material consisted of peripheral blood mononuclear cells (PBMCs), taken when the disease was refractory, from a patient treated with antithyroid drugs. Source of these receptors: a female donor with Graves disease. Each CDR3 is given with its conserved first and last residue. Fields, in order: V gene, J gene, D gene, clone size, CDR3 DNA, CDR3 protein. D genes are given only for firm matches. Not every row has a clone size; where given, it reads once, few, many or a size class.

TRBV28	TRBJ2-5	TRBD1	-	TGTGCCAGCAGTTCCAGACAGGGTTGGAATTTGGGAGAGACCCAGTACTTC	CASSSRQGWNLGETQYF
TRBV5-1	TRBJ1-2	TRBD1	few	TGCGCCAGCAGCTTAGAACAGGGGGCGCGTAATGGCTACACCTTC	CASSLEQGARNGYTF
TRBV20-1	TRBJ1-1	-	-	TGCAGTGCTGTCCCCATGAACACTGAAGCTTTCTTT	CSAVPMNTEAFF
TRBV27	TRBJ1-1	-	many	TGTGCCAGCAGTTGGGGGGGAGGCACTGAAGCTTTCTTT	CASSWGGGTEAFF
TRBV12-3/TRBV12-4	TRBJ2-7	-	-	TGTGCCAGCAGTTTCATGGGAGGTGGCTCCTACGAGCAGTACTTC	CASSFMGGGSYEQYF
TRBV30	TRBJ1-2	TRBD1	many	TGTGCCTGGAGCCGGACAGGTCCCTATGGCTACACCTTC	CAWSRTGPYGYTF
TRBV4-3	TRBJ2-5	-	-	TGCGCCAGCAGCCAAGGGTGGGGGACCAACCAAGAGACCCAGTACTTC	CASSQGWGTNQETQYF
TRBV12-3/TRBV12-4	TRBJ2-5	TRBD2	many	TGTGCCAGCAGTTTAGGGTTAGCGGGGAAGCAAGAGACCCAGTACTTC	CASSLGLAGKQETQYF
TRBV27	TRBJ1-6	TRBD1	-	TGTGCCAGCAGTTTATCGAACAGGGGGTTCAGTTCACCCCTCCACTTT	CASSLSNRGFSSPLHF
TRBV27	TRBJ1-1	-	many	TGTGCCAGCAGTTTAAGACCGACAGTGAACACTGAAGCTTTCTTT	CASSLRPTVNTEAFF
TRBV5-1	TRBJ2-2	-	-	TGCGCCAGCAGCCCCACGGAATCGAACACCGGGGAGCTGTTTTTT	CASSPTESNTGELFF
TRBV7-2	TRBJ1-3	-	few	TGTGCCAGCAGCTCGGGATTCTCTGGAAACACCATATATTTT	CASSSGFSGNTIYF
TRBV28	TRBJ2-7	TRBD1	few	TGTGCCAGCCGACAGGGGGCTTACGAGCAGTACTTC	CASRQGAYEQYF
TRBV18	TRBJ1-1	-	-	TGTGCCAGCTCACCCGGACAGTGGGCCACTGAAGCTTTCTTT	CASSPGQWATEAFF
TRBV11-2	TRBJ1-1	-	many	TGTGCCAGCAGCTTAACAACAGGGTTGAACACTGAAGCTTTCTTT	CASSLTTGLNTEAFF